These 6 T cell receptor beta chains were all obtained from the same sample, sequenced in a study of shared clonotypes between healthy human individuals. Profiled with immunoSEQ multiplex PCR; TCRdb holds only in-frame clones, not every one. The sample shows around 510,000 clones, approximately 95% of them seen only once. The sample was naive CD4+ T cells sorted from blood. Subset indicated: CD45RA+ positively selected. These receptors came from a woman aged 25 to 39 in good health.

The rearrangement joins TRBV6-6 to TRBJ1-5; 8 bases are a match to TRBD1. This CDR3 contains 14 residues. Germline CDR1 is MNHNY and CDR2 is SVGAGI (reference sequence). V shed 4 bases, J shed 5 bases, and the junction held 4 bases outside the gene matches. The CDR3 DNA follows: TGTGCCAGCAGTTTATCAGGGGGCGATCAGCCCCAGCATTTT. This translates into CASSLSGGDQPQHF.

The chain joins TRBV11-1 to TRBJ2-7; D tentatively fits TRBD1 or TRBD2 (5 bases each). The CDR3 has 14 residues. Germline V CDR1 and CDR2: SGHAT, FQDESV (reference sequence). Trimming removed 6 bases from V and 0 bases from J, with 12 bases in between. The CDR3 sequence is CASRYRDGSYEQYF. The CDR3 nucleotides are TGTGCCAGCAGGTACCGGGACGGCTCCTACGAGCAGTACTTC.

The CDR3 here is CASSPLGQRGANLMNTEAFF. The DNA for the CDR3 is TGCGCCAGCAGCCCCCTGGGACAGCGTGGCGCGAACCTTATGAACACTGAAGCTTTCTTT. The rearrangement uses TRBV5-1 and TRBJ1-1; TRBD1 agrees at 7 bases. CDR1 is SGHRS, CDR2 YFSETQ, per germline. Trimming took 4 bases from V and 0 from J; bases not matched to a gene: 21. CDR3 length equals 20 residues.

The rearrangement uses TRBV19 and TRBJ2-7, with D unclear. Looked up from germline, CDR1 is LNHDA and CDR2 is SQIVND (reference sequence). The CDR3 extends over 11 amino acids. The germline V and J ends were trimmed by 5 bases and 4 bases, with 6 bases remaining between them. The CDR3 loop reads CASSDFYEQYF. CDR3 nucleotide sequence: TGTGCCAGTAGTGACTTTTACGAGCAGTACTTC.

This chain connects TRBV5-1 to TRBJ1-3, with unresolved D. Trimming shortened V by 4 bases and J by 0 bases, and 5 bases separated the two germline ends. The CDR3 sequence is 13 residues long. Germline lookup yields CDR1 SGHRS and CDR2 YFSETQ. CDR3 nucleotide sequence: TGCGCCAGCAGCACCAGCTCTGGAAACACCATATATTTT. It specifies CASSTSSGNTIYF.

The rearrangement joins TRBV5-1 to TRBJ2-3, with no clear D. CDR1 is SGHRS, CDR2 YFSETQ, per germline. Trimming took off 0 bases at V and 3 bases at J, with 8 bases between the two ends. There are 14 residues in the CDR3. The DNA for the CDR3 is TGCGCCAGCAGCTTGGAGAGGCGAACAGATACGCAGTATTTT. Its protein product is CASSLERRTDTQYF.